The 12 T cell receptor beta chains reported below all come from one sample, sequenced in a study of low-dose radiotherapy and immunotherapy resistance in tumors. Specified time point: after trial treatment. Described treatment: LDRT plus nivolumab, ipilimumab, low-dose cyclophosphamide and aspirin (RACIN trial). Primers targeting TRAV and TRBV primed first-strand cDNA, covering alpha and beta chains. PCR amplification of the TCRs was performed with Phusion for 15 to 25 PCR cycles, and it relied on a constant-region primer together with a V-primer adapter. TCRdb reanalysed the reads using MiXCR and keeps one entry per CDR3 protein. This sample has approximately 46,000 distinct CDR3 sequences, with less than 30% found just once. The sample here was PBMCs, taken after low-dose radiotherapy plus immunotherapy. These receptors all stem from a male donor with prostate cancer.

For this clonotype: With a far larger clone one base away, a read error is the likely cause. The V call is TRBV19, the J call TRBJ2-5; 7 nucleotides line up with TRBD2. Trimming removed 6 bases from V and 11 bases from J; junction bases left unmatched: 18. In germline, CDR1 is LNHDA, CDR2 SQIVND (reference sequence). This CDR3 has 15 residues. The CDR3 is CASSSERARGDEQYF. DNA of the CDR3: TGTGCCAGTAGCTCTGAGCGGGCCCGGGGGGATGAGCAGTACTTC.

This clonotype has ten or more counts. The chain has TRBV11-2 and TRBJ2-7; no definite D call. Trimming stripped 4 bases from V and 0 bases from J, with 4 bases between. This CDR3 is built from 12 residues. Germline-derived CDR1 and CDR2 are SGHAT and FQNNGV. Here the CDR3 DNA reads TGTGCCAGCAGCTCGTACTCCTACGAGCAGTACTTC. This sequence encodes CASSSYSYEQYF.

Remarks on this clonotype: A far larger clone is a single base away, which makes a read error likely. The CDR3 DNA sequence: TGTGCCAGCAACTCGGGACTAACATCTGGGGAGCTGTTTTTT. Translation gives CASNSGLTSGELFF. This chain uses TRBV6-1 with TRBJ2-2; TRBD2 matches at 7 bases. This CDR3 has 14 residues. V shed 7 bases, J shed 8 bases, and the junction held 10 bases outside the gene matches. Germline CDR1 and CDR2: MNHNS and SASEGT.

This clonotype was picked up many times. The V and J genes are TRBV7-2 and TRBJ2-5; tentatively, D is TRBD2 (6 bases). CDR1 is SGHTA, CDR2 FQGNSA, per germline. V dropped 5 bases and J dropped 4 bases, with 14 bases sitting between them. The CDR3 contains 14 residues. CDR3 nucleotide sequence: TGTGCCAGCAGCCAGGACGGGAGAGGAGAGACCCAGTACTTC. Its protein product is CASSQDGRGETQYF.

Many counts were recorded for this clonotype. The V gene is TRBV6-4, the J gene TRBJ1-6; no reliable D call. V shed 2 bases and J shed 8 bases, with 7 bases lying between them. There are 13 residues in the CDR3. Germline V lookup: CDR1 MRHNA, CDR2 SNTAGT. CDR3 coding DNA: TGTGCCAGCAGTGACGGGGTAGATTCACCCCTCCACTTT. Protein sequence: CASSDGVDSPLHF.

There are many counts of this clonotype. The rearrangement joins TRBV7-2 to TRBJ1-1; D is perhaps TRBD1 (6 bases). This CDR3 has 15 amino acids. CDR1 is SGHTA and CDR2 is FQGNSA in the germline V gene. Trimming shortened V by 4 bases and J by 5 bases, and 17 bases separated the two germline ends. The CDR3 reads CASSSGTLRGTEAFF. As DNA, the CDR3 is TGTGCCAGCAGCTCGGGGACACTACGGGGGACTGAAGCTTTCTTT.

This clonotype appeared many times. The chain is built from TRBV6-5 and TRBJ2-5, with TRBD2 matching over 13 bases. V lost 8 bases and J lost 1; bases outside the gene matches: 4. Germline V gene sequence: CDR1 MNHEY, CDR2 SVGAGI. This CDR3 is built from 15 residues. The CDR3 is CASSGLAGVQETQYF. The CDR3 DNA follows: TGTGCCAGCTCCGGACTAGCGGGGGTCCAAGAGACCCAGTACTTC.

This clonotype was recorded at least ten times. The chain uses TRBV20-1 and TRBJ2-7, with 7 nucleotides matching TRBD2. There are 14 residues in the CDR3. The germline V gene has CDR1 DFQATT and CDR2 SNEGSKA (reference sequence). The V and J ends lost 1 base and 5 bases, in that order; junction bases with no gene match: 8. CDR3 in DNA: TGCAGTGCTAGAGGATCGGGAGGACGGCACGAGCAGTACTTC. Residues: CSARGSGGRHEQYF.

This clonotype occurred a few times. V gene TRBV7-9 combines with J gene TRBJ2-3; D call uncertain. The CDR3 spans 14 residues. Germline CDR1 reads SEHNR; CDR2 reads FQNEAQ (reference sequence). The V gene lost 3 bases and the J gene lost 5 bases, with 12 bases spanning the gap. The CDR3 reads CASSFSPTGDTQYF. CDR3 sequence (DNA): TGTGCCAGCAGCTTTTCTCCCACGGGAGATACGCAGTATTTT.

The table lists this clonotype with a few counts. The CDR3 here is CASSVTTTSTDTQYF. The CDR3 bases are TGTGCCAGCAGCGTAACCACAACTAGCACAGATACGCAGTATTTT. This chain connects TRBV9 to TRBJ2-3; unclear D gene. CDR3 length equals 15 residues. Trimming removed 1 base at V and 0 bases at J, with 9 bases between. The germline CDR1 and CDR2 sequences are SGDLS and YYNGEE.

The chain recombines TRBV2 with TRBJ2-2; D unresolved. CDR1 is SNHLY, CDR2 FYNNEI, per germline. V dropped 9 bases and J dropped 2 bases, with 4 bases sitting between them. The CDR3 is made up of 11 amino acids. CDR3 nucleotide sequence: TGTGCCAGACGTAACACCGGGGAGCTGTTTTTT. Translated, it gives CARRNTGELFF.

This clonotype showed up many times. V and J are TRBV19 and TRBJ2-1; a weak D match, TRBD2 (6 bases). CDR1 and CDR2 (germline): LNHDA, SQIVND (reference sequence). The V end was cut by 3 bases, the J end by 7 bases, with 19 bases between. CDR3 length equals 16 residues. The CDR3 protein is CASSIRIAVQPNEQFF. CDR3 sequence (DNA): TGTGCCAGTAGTATCCGAATAGCGGTCCAACCGAATGAGCAGTTCTTC.